The sequence of this T cell receptor (beta chain) was determined in a study of cytotoxic CD8 clonotypes in ibrutinib-treated CLL. Study as a whole: There were 11 relapsed/refractory patients and 15 treatment-naive patients, and around 18 were IGHV unmutated.

About this clone itself: The antigen is undetermined.

Findings and limits, study-wide: Shared public clonotypes were rare, and on treatment they either got smaller or stayed the same.

Depth targeted 1 in 200,000 to 1 in 1 million T cells, averaging roughly 9.7x coverage per clonotype. Data came from immunoSEQ multiplex PCR; TCRdb stores just in-frame clones and leaves some out. The table lists 68,000 or so clones, about two thirds of them singletons. J was trimmed by 2 bases and V by 4 bases; bases with no gene match: 7. The CDR3 is made up of 15 amino acids. Germline V gene data show CDR1 as SGDLS and CDR2 as YYNGEE. The origin of this receptor is a human donor with chronic lymphocytic leukemia. The sample consisted of PBMCs, taken after 12 months of ibrutinib treatment. The V and J genes are TRBV9 and TRBJ2-5; 8 nucleotides match TRBD2. This chain's CDR3 is CASSLGTSGQETQYF. CDR3 sequence (DNA): TGTGCCAGCAGCCTGGGGACTAGTGGACAAGAGACCCAGTACTTC.